A selection of T cell receptor beta chains follows, all from one sample in a study of shared clonotypes between healthy human individuals. Only in-frame clones appear in the TCRdb table, and some are missing; sequencing was by immunoSEQ multiplex PCR. This sample has around 500,000 clones, with roughly 78% found just once. Sequencing was done on a sample of PBMCs. The receptors derive from a woman aged 40-49 years in good health. Some clones in this sample may be carry-over from other donors' samples. Both conserved end residues are part of each CDR3. A D gene is named only where the DNA matches it firmly. Not every row has a clone size; where given, it reads once, few, many or a size class.

V gene	J gene	D gene	clone size	CDR3 protein	CDR3 DNA
TRBV28	TRBJ2-3	.	few	CASSSPIGEGDTQYF	TGTGCCAGCAGTTCCCCCATCGGAGAGGGGGATACGCAGTATTTT
TRBV6-5	TRBJ1-2	TRBD1	.	CASSYGTGGAWGYTF	TGTGCCAGCAGTTACGGAACAGGGGGCGCATGGGGCTACACCTTC
TRBV18	TRBJ2-1	.	.	CASSPPGATDEQFF	TGTGCCAGCTCACCACCGGGAGCCACCGATGAGCAGTTCTTC
TRBV27	TRBJ2-1	.	.	CASRPLIAAGEQFF	TGTGCCAGCAGGCCCCTTATAGCGGCCGGTGAGCAGTTCTTC
TRBV28	TRBJ2-7	.	.	CASKKGFTSYEQYF	TGTGCCAGCAAAAAGGGATTTACCTCCTACGAGCAGTACTTC
TRBV7-2	TRBJ1-1	.	.	CASSPTRGTEAFF	TGTGCCAGCAGCCCTACAAGGGGCACTGAAGCTTTCTTT
TRBV30	TRBJ2-2	.	.	CAWRRHPFRELFF	TGTGCCTGGAGGAGGCACCCCTTCCGGGAGCTGTTTTTT
TRBV9	TRBJ2-1	.	.	CASSRQAGTSYNEQFF	TGTGCCAGCAGCAGACAAGCCGGGACTTCCTACAATGAGCAGTTCTTC
TRBV6-1	TRBJ1-2	.	.	CASRTRRDYGYTF	TGTGCCAGCAGAACCCGACGGGACTATGGCTACACCTTC
TRBV14	TRBJ1-1	.	.	CASRIGVEAFF	TGTGCCAGCAGAATAGGGGTTGAAGCTTTCTTT